This T cell receptor beta chain is from a study of blood T cell repertoires in COVID-19. Across the whole study: Samples of COVID-19 (acute and convalescent) were obtained from the United States, Italy and Spain.

Seattle patients were enrolled while actively infected and followed longitudinally. Looked up from germline, CDR1 is SGHNT and CDR2 is YYREEE (reference sequence). The CDR3 is 16 amino acids. Trimming removed 0 bases from V and 2 bases from J, with 12 bases in between. The assay was immunoSEQ multiplex PCR, and TCRdb's table has in-frame clones only and misses some. This sample has over 90,000 clones, with under 80% found just once. This chain connects TRBV5-4 to TRBJ2-1, with D perhaps TRBD1 (5 bases). This clonotype originated in a man in his 70s with COVID-19, enrolled during active disease. The sample consisted of peripheral blood. The CDR3: CASSLASQAPYNEQFF. CDR3 nucleotides: TGTGCCAGCAGCTTGGCCTCACAGGCCCCCTACAATGAGCAGTTCTTC.